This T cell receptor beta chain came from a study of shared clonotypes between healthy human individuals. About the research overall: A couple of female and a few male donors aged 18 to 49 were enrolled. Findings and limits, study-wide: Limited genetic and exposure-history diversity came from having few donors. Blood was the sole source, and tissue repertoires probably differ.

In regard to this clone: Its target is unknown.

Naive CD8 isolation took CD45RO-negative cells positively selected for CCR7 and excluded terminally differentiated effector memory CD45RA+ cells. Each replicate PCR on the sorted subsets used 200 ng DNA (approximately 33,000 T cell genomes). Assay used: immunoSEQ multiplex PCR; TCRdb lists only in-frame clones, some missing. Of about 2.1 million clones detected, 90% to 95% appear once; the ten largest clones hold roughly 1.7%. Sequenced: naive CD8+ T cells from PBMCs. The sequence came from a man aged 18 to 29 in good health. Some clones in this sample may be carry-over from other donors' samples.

The CDR3 protein is CASSQGTGIETQYF. The CDR3 bases are TGTGCCAGCAGTCAGGGGACAGGGATCGAGACCCAGTACTTC. This rearrangement joins TRBV2 to TRBJ2-5, with 9 bases matching TRBD1. CDR1 is SNHLY and CDR2 is FYNNEI in the germline V gene. The CDR3 is 14 residues long. After removal of 5 bases from V and 5 bases from J, the junction contained 6 bases not matched to a gene.